The T cell receptor beta chain under discussion was sequenced for a study of blood T cells in healthy people across ages. The CDR3 contains 15 residues. Germline V gene lookup returns CDR1 SGDLS and CDR2 YYNGEE. The V end lost 0 bases, the J end lost 11 bases, and 20 bases lay between the germline ends. Combining a sample-barcoded 5' primer with a J-beta primer mix, a second PCR ran for about 7 to 11 cycles. TCRdb used MiXCR to reprocess the 5' RACE reads, holding one entry per CDR3 protein. The table has roughly 640,000 distinct CDR3 sequences, around 31% seen once; the top ten hold 15% to 18%. The study, taken as a whole, reports: Unknown CMV status may confound age-related changes in expanded clones. Diversity estimates drawn from one million T cells were deemed underestimates.

On this clonotype: The target antigen is unknown. With a much larger clone just one base away, this may be a read error.

Sequencing input: blood. This TCR derives from a woman of 80 years or more in good health. The chain is built from TRBV9 and TRBJ2-5; perhaps TRBD1 as D (5 bases). DNA of the CDR3: TGTGCCAGCAGCGTAGAGGTATCGACAGACAATGAGCAGTACTTC. Translating gives CASSVEVSTDNEQYF.